One and the same sample provided the 10 T cell receptor beta chains below, sequenced in a study of blood T cell repertoires in COVID-19. Method: immunoSEQ multiplex PCR; TCRdb's copy keeps in-frame clones and lacks some. The table includes over 60,000 clones, around 84% detected once. The source material was peripheral blood. The receptor set was obtained from a man aged 65-85 years with active or convalescent COVID-19.

The chain is built from TRBV5-1 and TRBJ1-2; TRBD1 might be the D (6 bases). Trimming stripped 7 bases from V and 5 bases from J, with 21 bases between. The length of the CDR3 is 15 residues. The V gene's germline CDR1 is SGHRS and CDR2 YFSETQ. The CDR3 loop is CASALLSGGDYGYTF. DNA for the CDR3: TGCGCCAGCGCGTTGCTCTCGGGGGGCGATTATGGCTACACCTTC.

This clone appeared once. The chain couples TRBV4-1 to TRBJ2-7; 7 bases agree with TRBD1. J was trimmed by 4 bases and V by 0 bases; bases with no gene match: 6. The CDR3 contains 15 residues. Per the germline V gene, CDR1 is MGHRA and CDR2 is YSYEKL. The CDR3 region is CASSQDRGTAYEQYF. CDR3 sequence (DNA): TGCGCCAGCAGCCAAGATAGGGGGACAGCATACGAGCAGTACTTC.

The chain uses TRBV7-2 and TRBJ1-2, with D maybe TRBD1 (5 bases). This CDR3 region has 15 residues. With 3 bases removed from V and 5 bases from J, the gap between germline ends came to 16 bases. Per germline, CDR1 SGHTA and CDR2 FQGNSA. CDR3 sequence (DNA): TGTGCCAGCAGCTTCCAGGGAGGAAAAATATATGGCTACACCTTC. Protein product: CASSFQGGKIYGYTF.

The J gene is TRBJ1-5, the V gene TRBV19; D gene unclear. The CDR3 length is 13 residues. Germline CDR1 LNHDA, CDR2 SQIVND (reference sequence). Trimming shortened V by 5 bases and J by 7 bases, and 12 bases separated the two germline ends. CDR3 DNA: TGTGCCAGTAGTTTGGGCCTTTGGCAGCCCCAGCATTTT. Encoded protein: CASSLGLWQPQHF.

The V gene is TRBV30, the J gene TRBJ1-5; D is unclear. Trimming removed 0 bases from V and 0 bases from J, with 6 bases in between. The CDR3 covers 14 residues. Germline-derived CDR1 and CDR2 are GTSNPN and SVGIG (reference sequence). The CDR3 DNA reads TGTGCCTGGAGTGTTGAGAATAGCAATCAGCCCCAGCATTTT. This codes for CAWSVENSNQPQHF.

V gene TRBV3-1 (or the pseudogene TRBV3-2) combines with J gene TRBJ1-2; D is uncertain. Trimming removed 0 bases from V and 6 bases from J, with 8 bases in between. Germline CDR1 LGHDT, CDR2 YNNKEL (reference sequence). The CDR3 has 13 amino acids. The CDR3 protein is CASSQDWGDGYTF. The CDR3 bases are TGTGCCAGCAGCCAAGATTGGGGAGATGGCTACACCTTC.

This clone has more than one count but fewer than ten. The genes are TRBV6-5 and TRBJ2-1; D might be TRBD1 (6 bases). V lost 6 bases, J lost 11 bases, and 11 bases lay in between. There are 11 residues in the CDR3. CDR1 MNHEY and CDR2 SVGAGI come from the germline V gene. CDR3 DNA: TGTGCCAGCAGGAGACAGGATAAGCAGTTCTTC. It encodes CASRRQDKQFF.

J is TRBJ1-5 and V is TRBV28, with D possibly matching TRBD1 (6 bases). V was trimmed by 7 bases and J by 5 bases, leaving 12 bases between them. CDR1 is MDHEN and CDR2 is SYDVKM in the germline V gene. CDR3 length: 13 amino acids. Here the CDR3 DNA reads TGTGCCAGCACCCAGGACAGTTATCAGCCCCAGCATTTT. Translating gives CASTQDSYQPQHF.

This chain uses TRBV6-6 with TRBJ2-2; D perhaps matches TRBD2 (7 bases). The CDR3 runs 15 residues. The germline V and J ends were trimmed by 0 bases and 8 bases, with 13 bases remaining between them. Germline CDR1 and CDR2: MNHNY and SVGAGI (reference sequence). Here the CDR3 DNA reads TGTGCCAGCAGTTACTCCCGGGGGGCGAGTGGGGAGCTGTTTTTT. Amino acids: CASSYSRGASGELFF.

The J gene is TRBJ1-2, the V gene TRBV3-1 (or the pseudogene TRBV3-2); 9 bases are a match to TRBD1. Germline trimming cut 0 bases from V and 6 bases from J; bases unmatched to any gene: 8. The CDR3 contains 16 residues. Germline V CDR1 and CDR2: LGHDT, YNNKEL (reference sequence). This chain's CDR3 is CASSQEVGQGLNGYTF. The CDR3 coding sequence is TGTGCCAGCAGCCAAGAGGTGGGACAGGGCCTTAATGGCTACACCTTC.